A single sample is the source of the 26 T cell receptor beta chains below, sequenced in a study of identical twins. TCRdb re-derived calls from the 5' RACE reads in MiXCR, one entry per CDR3 protein. This sample carries roughly 240,000 distinct CDR3 sequences, about 7.3% of them seen once, and the ten largest clones take 3.5% to 4%. The same sample was also studied in work on yellow fever vaccine responses in identical twins.

Sequenced sample: memory (CD45RO+) T cells sorted from blood. The receptors stem from a woman aged 18-35 years in good health.

The J gene is TRBJ2-7, the V gene TRBV28, with 9 bases lining up with TRBD1. This CDR3 comprises 15 residues. The V segment lost 5 bases and the J segment 3 bases; nucleotides outside the gene matches: 8. Germline V gene lookup returns CDR1 MDHEN and CDR2 SYDVKM. CDR3 sequence reads: CASSPRDRVVYEQYF. CDR3 nucleotide sequence: TGTGCCAGCAGTCCGCGGGACAGGGTAGTCTACGAGCAGTACTTC.

This clonotype was counted ten times or more. V and J are TRBV12-3 or TRBV12-4 and TRBJ2-7; possible D gene TRBD1, 5 bases. This CDR3 contains 12 residues. The V end was cut by 5 bases, the J end by 5 bases, with 10 bases between. The CDR3 region is CASSPDSHEQYF. As DNA, the CDR3 is TGTGCCAGCAGTCCCGACAGCCACGAGCAGTACTTC.

This clonotype was seen repeatedly, ten times or more. V gene TRBV7-9 combines with J gene TRBJ1-1; D uncertain. CDR3 length: 13 residues. CDR1 is SEHNR, CDR2 FQNEAQ, per germline (reference sequence). V was shortened by 2 bases and J by 0 bases, with 4 bases between the two germline ends. CDR3 amino acids: CASSLLVNTEAFF. DNA of the CDR3: TGTGCCAGCAGCTTATTAGTGAACACTGAAGCTTTCTTT.

This clonotype was recorded at least ten times. The gene calls are TRBV7-3 and TRBJ2-6; 7 nucleotides agree with TRBD1. The germline CDR1 and CDR2 sequences are SGHTA and FQGTGA. This CDR3 comprises 15 residues. The V segment lost 3 bases and the J segment 2 bases; nucleotides outside the gene matches: 1. CDR3 amino acids: CASSFTGAGANVLTF. The CDR3 nucleotides read TGTGCCAGCAGCTTCACAGGGGCTGGGGCCAACGTCCTGACTTTC.

J is TRBJ2-7 and V is TRBV7-8, with TRBD2 identical over 10 bases. The CDR3 covers 16 residues. Germline lookup yields CDR1 SGHVS and CDR2 FQNEAQ. J was trimmed by 2 bases and V by 5 bases; bases with no gene match: 9. The CDR3 DNA reads as TGTGCCAGCAGCGAAAAAATAGCGGGAGGACCCTACGAGCAGTACTTC. This codes for CASSEKIAGGPYEQYF.

This clonotype has ten or more counts. This chain joins TRBV11-3 and TRBJ2-2, with D perhaps matching TRBD1 or TRBD2 (5 bases each). Germline CDR1 and CDR2: SGHNT and YENEEA. The length of the CDR3 is 14 residues. The ends were cut back, 3 bases at V and 6 bases at J, with 11 bases in the middle. The CDR3 DNA reads TGTGCCAGCAGCTTTGGGACCGCCGCCGGGGAGCTGTTTTTT. Protein sequence: CASSFGTAAGELFF.

This clonotype was seen repeatedly, ten times or more. This sequence joins TRBV20-1 and TRBJ2-1; 10 nucleotides line up with TRBD2. V was clipped by 4 bases and J by 3 bases; unmatched bases: 3. Germline V gene data show CDR1 as DFQATT and CDR2 as SNEGSKA (reference sequence). The CDR3 covers 14 residues. The CDR3 spells CSATSGSGYNEQFF. The CDR3 nucleotides read TGCAGTGCTACTAGCGGGAGCGGCTACAATGAGCAGTTCTTC.

The chain carries TRBV15 and TRBJ2-5; 7 positions match TRBD1. Germline V gene lookup returns CDR1 LNHNV and CDR2 YYDKDF (reference sequence). This CDR3 has 15 amino acids. After removal of 3 bases from V and 3 bases from J, the junction contained 7 bases not matched to a gene. The CDR3 loop reads CATSRGRDSKETQYF. In nucleotides, the CDR3 is TGTGCCACCAGCAGGGGACGGGACAGCAAAGAGACCCAGTACTTC. Variable domain in full (rest from reference TRBV15 and TRBJ2-5): DAMVIQNPRYQVTQFGKPVTLSCSQTLNHNVMYWYQQKSSQAPKLLFHYYDKDFNNEADTPDNFQSRRPNTSFCFLDIRSPGLGDTAMYLCATSRGRDSKETQYFGPGTRLLVL.

This clonotype occurred many times. This chain uses TRBV3-1 with TRBJ1-3; unclear D gene. Trimming shortened V by 0 bases and J by 1 base, and 10 bases separated the two germline ends. Germline lookup yields CDR1 LGHDT and CDR2 YNNKEL (reference sequence). The CDR3 sequence is 16 residues long. The CDR3 DNA reads as TGTGCCAGCAGCCAAGATTCCTCGGGATCTGGAAACACCATATATTTT. It translates to CASSQDSSGSGNTIYF.

The rearrangement uses TRBV7-8 and TRBJ2-1, with TRBD2 identical over 8 bases. Germline assignment: CDR1 SGHVS and CDR2 FQNEAQ. Trimming cost V 6 bases and J 10 bases; bases outside gene matches: 14. The CDR3 is made up of 15 amino acids. The CDR3 DNA is TGTGCCAGCAGGGGGATCGGGGGGGGCCTATCCGAGCAGTTCTTC. It specifies CASRGIGGGLSEQFF.

J is TRBJ2-7 and V is TRBV20-1; possible D gene TRBD2, 5 bases. Trimming took off 5 bases at V and 6 bases at J, with 20 bases between the two ends. Germline V CDR1 and CDR2: DFQATT, SNEGSKA (reference sequence). This CDR3 has 14 amino acids. The CDR3 DNA is TGCAGTGCTCATTCAAGGAGGTCACTCCTCGAGCAGTACTTC. Translated, it gives CSAHSRRSLLEQYF.

This clonotype showed up just a few times. This chain links TRBV7-8 with TRBJ1-2, with D tentatively TRBD1 (5 bases). With 3 bases removed from V and 2 bases from J, the gap between germline ends came to 10 bases. CDR3 size: 14 residues. CDR1 and CDR2 from the germline V gene are SGHVS and FQNEAQ. CDR3 DNA sequence: TGTGCCAGCAGCTTCGACAGACCCAACTATGGCTACACCTTC. It encodes CASSFDRPNYGYTF.

This clonotype was counted many times. J is TRBJ2-2 and V is TRBV24-1, with D perhaps TRBD1 (5 bases). From germline, CDR1 is KGHDR and CDR2 SFDVKD. The CDR3 extends over 17 amino acids. The ends were cut back, 1 base at V and 0 bases at J, with 11 bases in the middle. This CDR3 is CATSDFSAGPNTGELFF. The CDR3 coding sequence is TGTGCCACCAGTGATTTCTCGGCAGGGCCGAACACCGGGGAGCTGTTTTTT.

The chain employs TRBV7-8 and TRBJ1-5; unclear D gene. This CDR3 comprises 13 residues. V was shortened by 4 bases and J by 12 bases, with 16 bases between the two germline ends. Germline V gene lookup returns CDR1 SGHVS and CDR2 FQNEAQ. CDR3 sequence (DNA): TGTGCCAGCAGCTCAGCATATGTCACTCACCAGCATTTT. This codes for CASSSAYVTHQHF. Using reference TRBV7-8 and TRBJ1-5 for the parts outside the CDR3, the full variable domain is GAGVSQSPRYKVAKRGQDVALRCDPISGHVSLFWYQQALGQGPEFLTYFQNEAQLDKSGLPSDRFFAERPEGSVSTLKIQRTQQEDSAVYLCASSSAYVTHQHFGDGTRLSIL.

This clonotype was recorded many times. The rearrangement joins TRBV24-1 to TRBJ1-4; the match to TRBD1 covers 8 bases. The CDR3 has 14 amino acids. The trim removed 9 bases at V and 7 bases at J, leaving 9 bases unmatched. The germline CDR1 and CDR2 sequences are KGHDR and SFDVKD. The CDR3 region is CATQGAAGSEKLFF. DNA of the CDR3: TGTGCCACCCAGGGGGCTGCGGGGAGTGAAAAACTGTTTTTT.

The chain uses TRBV2 and TRBJ1-1; the match to TRBD1 covers 7 bases. The CDR3 is 13 residues long. CDR1 and CDR2 from the germline V gene are SNHLY and FYNNEI. Germline trimming cut 11 bases from V and 1 base from J; bases unmatched to any gene: 7. The CDR3 sequence is CACTGTANTEAFF. The CDR3 DNA is TGTGCCTGTACCGGGACAGCGAACACTGAAGCTTTCTTT.

The genes are TRBV12-3 or TRBV12-4 and TRBJ2-3; D is tentatively TRBD1 or TRBD2 (5 bases each). Between the trimmed V and J ends, which lost 1 base and 3 bases, there was a span of 20 bases. CDR3 length equals 18 residues. The CDR3 DNA reads TGTGCCAGCAGTTTAGTTTCCGGGACCGCCGGGGTGACAGATACGCAGTATTTT. It specifies CASSLVSGTAGVTDTQYF.

Many counts were recorded for this clonotype. This chain joins TRBV5-1 and TRBJ2-1; TRBD2 might be the D (7 bases). V was pared by 2 bases and J by 10 bases, with 16 bases between. Germline CDR1 is SGHRS and CDR2 is YFSETQ. The CDR3 runs 14 residues. This CDR3 reads CASSFREGGLEQFF. The CDR3, as DNA: TGCGCCAGCAGCTTCAGGGAGGGGGGTTTGGAGCAGTTCTTC. Complete variable domain (other parts from reference TRBV5-1 and TRBJ2-1): KAGVTQTPRYLIKTRGQQVTLSCSPISGHRSVSWYQQTPGQGLQFLFEYFSETQRNKGNFPGRFSGRQFSNSRSEMNVSTLELGDSALYLCASSFREGGLEQFFGPGTRLTVL.

The V call is TRBV2, the J call TRBJ1-5; D gene uncertain. The length of the CDR3 is 12 residues. V dropped 4 bases and J dropped 5 bases, with 6 bases sitting between them. Per germline, CDR1 SNHLY and CDR2 FYNNEI. The CDR3 protein is CASSGAYQPQHF. The CDR3 DNA sequence: TGTGCCAGCAGTGGGGCTTATCAGCCCCAGCATTTT. The full variable domain, its missing parts supplied by reference TRBV2 and TRBJ1-5, is EPEVTQTPSHQVTQMGQEVILRCVPISNHLYFYWYRQILGQKVEFLVSFYNNEISEKSEIFDDQFSVERPDGSNFTLKIRSTKLEDSAMYFCASSGAYQPQHFGDGTRLSIL.

This clonotype was seen more than once but under ten times. The chain couples TRBV5-5 to TRBJ1-2; D perhaps matches TRBD1 (6 bases). Germline V gene sequence: CDR1 SGHKS, CDR2 YYEKEE (reference sequence). There are 14 residues in the CDR3. V shed 4 bases and J shed 4 bases, with 14 bases lying between them. The chain's CDR3 is CASSKQGGLYGYTF. In nucleotides, the CDR3 is TGTGCCAGCAGCAAACAGGGTGGGCTCTATGGCTACACCTTC.

This clonotype has a count of ten or more. The rearrangement links TRBV11-2 to TRBJ1-1; the D gene is possibly TRBD1 (5 bases). Germline V gives CDR1 SGHAT, CDR2 FQNNGV. The CDR3 has 14 amino acids. V was clipped by 3 bases and J by 8 bases, with 16 bases between them. CDR3 DNA sequence: TGTGCCAGCAGCTTCCTCAGCGGGACTCAGGAAGCTTTCTTT. It specifies CASSFLSGTQEAFF.

This clonotype was seen at least ten times. The chain carries TRBV12-3 or TRBV12-4 and TRBJ2-3; no reliable D call. The CDR3 spans 13 residues. V was trimmed by 8 bases and J by 1 base, leaving 10 bases between them. The DNA of the CDR3 is TGTGCCAGCGGGGAAGCTGGCACAGATACGCAGTATTTT. Translated: CASGEAGTDTQYF.

In its sample, this clonotype was seen a few times. The DNA of the CDR3 is TGTGCCAGCAGCGAGACAGGGGTCATGAACACTGAAGCTTTCTTT. Amino acid sequence: CASSETGVMNTEAFF. V usage is TRBV12-3 or TRBV12-4 and J usage is TRBJ1-1; 8 bases align to TRBD1. The CDR3 has 15 residues. V lost 6 bases to trimming and J lost 0 bases; unmatched junction nucleotides: 6.

The J gene is TRBJ2-3, the V gene TRBV20-1, with 10 nucleotides matching TRBD2. The germline V gene encodes CDR1 DFQATT and CDR2 SNEGSKA (reference sequence). Trimming at V came to 3 bases and at J to 4 bases, leaving 7 bases not matched to a gene. This CDR3 contains 15 residues. The CDR3 DNA is TGCAGTGCTAGCGACGAGCGGGAGGGCGCAGATACGCAGTATTTT. It codes for CSASDEREGADTQYF.

This clonotype has a handful of counts. V gene TRBV24-1 combines with J gene TRBJ1-1; D is undetermined. CDR1 and CDR2 from the germline V gene are KGHDR and SFDVKD. V dropped 5 bases and J dropped 1 base, with 7 bases sitting between them. There are 13 residues in the CDR3. The CDR3 coding sequence is TGTGCCACCAGTGGTACAGCGAACACTGAAGCTTTCTTT. Translated, it gives CATSGTANTEAFF.

J is TRBJ2-1 and V is TRBV6-1; a weak D match, TRBD2 (6 bases). Deletions cut 8 bases from V and 4 bases from J, with 18 bases between. Germline V gives CDR1 MNHNS, CDR2 SASEGT. The CDR3 has 15 amino acids. The CDR3 DNA reads as TGTGCCAGCGCACGGGGGATAAACTTATACAATGAGCAGTTCTTC. Protein sequence: CASARGINLYNEQFF.